The 32 T cell receptor beta chains given below trace back to one sample, sequenced in a study of naive and memory T cell subsets. Study-wide findings and caveats: A few larger clonotypes appeared in naive repertoires, especially CD8, possibly memory cells re-expressing CD45RA.

Their antigens remain unidentified. Two oligonucleotides, mixed equimolar, formed the beta constant-region primer covering TRBC1 and TRBC2. Nested alpha and beta constant-region primers with the SP2 primer drove four PCR rounds on ligated cDNA. TCRdb analysed the UMI-ligation and nested PCR reads with MiXCR anew, one entry per CDR3 protein. Here the sample spans 95,000 to 110,000 distinct CDR3 sequences, around 13% being singletons. The sample taken for sequencing was naive CD8+ T cells from blood. The origin of the receptors is a human donor in good health.

This clonotype appeared many times. This chain's CDR3 is CSASGPGATYEQYF. In DNA, the CDR3 is TGCAGTGCTAGTGGTCCAGGGGCAACCTACGAGCAGTACTTC. This chain links TRBV20-1 with TRBJ2-7; perhaps TRBD1 as D (6 bases). The germline gives CDR1 DFQATT, CDR2 SNEGSKA (reference sequence). V was clipped by 3 bases and J by 2 bases, with 14 bases between them. CDR3 length: 14 amino acids.

This clonotype appeared many times. J is TRBJ2-5 and V is TRBV25-1; the D gene is possibly TRBD1 (5 bases). The CDR3 sequence is 11 residues long. Germline assignment: CDR1 MGHDK and CDR2 SYGVNS. Trimming shortened V by 8 bases and J by 5 bases, and 9 bases separated the two germline ends. Written as DNA, the CDR3 is TGTGCCAGCCAGGGATTGGAGACCCAGTACTTC. It is translated as CASQGLETQYF.

In this sample, this clonotype turned up many times. The V gene is TRBV7-9, the J gene TRBJ1-5; possible D gene TRBD1, 5 bases. Trimming left V 1 base short and J 6 bases short, with 10 bases between. CDR3 length: 14 amino acids. Looked up from germline, CDR1 is SEHNR and CDR2 is FQNEAQ (reference sequence). The chain's CDR3 is CASSLGAGSQPQHF. As DNA, the CDR3 is TGTGCCAGCAGCTTAGGGGCAGGGAGTCAGCCCCAGCATTTT.

This clonotype turned up a few times. The rearrangement uses TRBV7-2 and TRBJ2-2, with D unresolved. Germline V CDR1 and CDR2: SGHTA, FQGNSA. Between the trimmed V and J ends, which lost 4 bases and 2 bases, there was a span of 8 bases. The CDR3 contains 14 residues. CDR3 DNA: TGTGCCAGCAGCTCTTTTCTCAACACCGGGGAGCTGTTTTTT. This codes for CASSSFLNTGELFF.

The chain joins TRBV9 to TRBJ2-7, with D possibly being TRBD1 or TRBD2 (5 bases each). Germline loops: CDR1 SGDLS, CDR2 YYNGEE. CDR3 size: 14 residues. V dropped 4 bases and J dropped 3 bases, with 14 bases sitting between them. The CDR3 DNA follows: TGTGCCAGCAGCCCCCTACTTGGGGGCTACGAGCAGTACTTC. It is translated as CASSPLLGGYEQYF. The full variable domain, with the rest looked up from reference TRBV9 and TRBJ2-7, is DSGVTQTPKHLITATGQRVTLRCSPRSGDLSVYWYQQSLDQGLQFLIQYYNGEERAKGNILERFSAQQFPDLHSELNLSSLELGDSALYFCASSPLLGGYEQYFGPGTRLTVT.

The chain uses TRBV27 and TRBJ2-2; 10 nucleotides agree with TRBD2. The ends lost 4 bases at V and 3 bases at J; junction bases unmatched: 11. Looked up from germline, CDR1 is MNHEY and CDR2 is SMNVEV (reference sequence). This CDR3 is built from 18 residues. The CDR3 DNA reads as TGTGCCAGCAGTTGGCAGCGGGGGGGCCCTATTGACACCGGGGAGCTGTTTTTT. Its translation is CASSWQRGGPIDTGELFF.

V is TRBV7-2 and J is TRBJ2-6, with TRBD2 as a possible D gene (6 bases). Per germline, CDR1 SGHTA and CDR2 FQGNSA. The CDR3 totals 18 residues. Trimming removed 2 bases at V and 0 bases at J, with 14 bases between. The chain's CDR3 is CASSLTERVGSGANVLTF. The CDR3 bases are TGTGCCAGCAGCTTAACGGAGCGGGTCGGCTCTGGGGCCAACGTCCTGACTTTC.

This chain links TRBV28 with TRBJ2-7; D is uncertain. Germline CDR1 and CDR2: MDHEN and SYDVKM. The CDR3 extends over 14 amino acids. The ends were cut back, 7 bases at V and 2 bases at J, with 15 bases in the middle. In nucleotides, the CDR3 is TGTGCCAGCAAGGTTCCCTTTGGAACCTACGAGCAGTACTTC. It codes for CASKVPFGTYEQYF.

The chain is built from TRBV13 and TRBJ1-6; no clear D gene. V lost 4 bases, J lost 9 bases, and 16 bases lay in between. The length of the CDR3 is 15 residues. Germline V CDR1 and CDR2: PRHDT, FYEKMQ (reference sequence). The CDR3 here is CASSSTSGGRSPLHF. CDR3 DNA: TGTGCCAGCAGCTCTACCAGCGGAGGACGTTCACCCCTCCACTTT.

There are many counts of this clonotype. The genes are TRBV24-1 and TRBJ2-1; TRBD2 matches 7 bases. The junction had 2 bases not matched to a gene; V was cut back by 5 bases and J by 2 bases. Per the germline V gene, CDR1 is KGHDR and CDR2 is SFDVKD. This CDR3 comprises 14 residues. CDR3 bases: TGTGCCACCAGTGGTCGGGAGGCCTACAATGAGCAGTTCTTC. This translates into CATSGREAYNEQFF.

Of note for this clonotype: A much larger clone sits a single nucleotide away, making a read error possible. The J gene is TRBJ1-1, the V gene TRBV29-1; maybe TRBD1 (5 bases). The CDR3 consists of 13 residues. CDR1 and CDR2 (germline): SQVTM, ANQGSEA. This CDR3 reads CSGQPGGRTEASF. CDR3 DNA sequence: TGCAGCGGTCAACCGGGGGGACGGACTGAAGCTTCCTTT.

The CDR3 DNA sequence: TGCAGCGTTGAAGGAGGCAGTGGCAATCAGCCCCAGCATTTT. This sequence encodes CSVEGGSGNQPQHF. The genes are TRBV29-1 and TRBJ1-5; the D is unclear. Per the germline V gene, CDR1 is SQVTM and CDR2 is ANQGSEA. Trimming removed 1 base at V and 2 bases at J, with 9 bases between. This CDR3 is 14 amino acids long.

The chain employs TRBV12-3 or TRBV12-4 and TRBJ2-4; no clear D gene. The CDR3 is 14 amino acids. V lost 3 bases and J 0 bases, leaving 6 bases between the germline ends. The DNA of the CDR3 is TGTGCCAGCAGTTTTAGGTTAGCCAAAAACATTCAGTACTTC. As protein: CASSFRLAKNIQYF.

This clonotype was observed at least ten times. This chain links TRBV21-1 with TRBJ2-6. TRBV21-1 is a documented pseudogene. The CDR3 consists of 13 residues. The chain's CDR3 is CASLSSGANVLTF. The CDR3 coding sequence is TGTGCCAGCCTTTCATCTGGGGCCAACGTCCTGACTTTC.

The chain is built from TRBV28 and TRBJ2-7; TRBD1 is a possible D gene (5 bases). Germline values: CDR1 MDHEN, CDR2 SYDVKM. The CDR3 covers 13 residues. V lost 5 bases, J lost 1 base, and 9 bases lay in between. The CDR3 spells CASSPQGSYEQYF. The CDR3 nucleotides are TGTGCCAGCAGTCCGCAGGGTTCCTACGAGCAGTACTTC. Looking up the rest from reference TRBV28 and TRBJ2-7 gives the full variable domain: DVKVTQSSRYLVKRTGEKVFLECVQDMDHENMFWYRQDPGLGLRLIYFSYDVKMKEKGDIPEGYSVSREKKERFSLILESASTNQTSMYLCASSPQGSYEQYFGPGTRLTVT.

This rearrangement joins TRBV7-8 to TRBJ2-7, with 9 bases lining up with TRBD1. The trim removed 4 bases at V and 4 bases at J, leaving 8 bases unmatched. This CDR3 has 15 amino acids. Germline V gene lookup returns CDR1 SGHVS and CDR2 FQNEAQ. The CDR3 region has the DNA TGTGCCAGCAGCTCTTTCCGGGACAGGGAATACGAGCAGTACTTC. Translation gives CASSSFRDREYEQYF.

The CDR3 nucleotides read TGCAGCGTTGAATATTTAATTATGGCAGGGAGGGCCGGGCCAGATACGCAGTATTTT. Translating gives CSVEYLIMAGRAGPDTQYF. The rearrangement joins TRBV29-1 to TRBJ2-3; TRBD2 agrees at 7 bases. The CDR3 contains 19 residues. Per germline, CDR1 SQVTM and CDR2 ANQGSEA. The trim removed 2 bases at V and 4 bases at J, leaving 21 bases unmatched.

The chain recombines TRBV20-1 with TRBJ2-7; 8 nucleotides match TRBD2. Germline V CDR1 and CDR2: DFQATT, SNEGSKA (reference sequence). The CDR3 spans 13 residues. V lost 3 bases, J lost 6 bases, and 7 bases stayed unmatched. For the CDR3, the DNA is TGCAGTGCTAGGTCGCGGGAGGAGCGCGAGCAGTACTTC. It codes for CSARSREEREQYF.

The chain is built from TRBV24-1 and TRBJ2-1; 13 positions match TRBD2. The junction had 10 bases not matched to a gene; V was cut back by 6 bases and J by 0 bases. Looked up from germline, CDR1 is KGHDR and CDR2 is SFDVKD. This CDR3 has 19 residues. The CDR3 loop is CATSPRGTSGDGSYNEQFF. The CDR3 DNA is TGTGCCACCAGTCCCCGGGGGACTAGCGGGGACGGCTCCTACAATGAGCAGTTCTTC.

This clonotype appeared a few times. This chain uses TRBV13 with TRBJ2-1; TRBD2 aligns across 7 bases. The CDR3 is 15 residues long. Germline lookup yields CDR1 PRHDT and CDR2 FYEKMQ (reference sequence). V lost 3 bases to trimming and J lost 2 bases; unmatched junction nucleotides: 4. CDR3 coding DNA: TGTGCCAGCAGCTTCCTAGCGGAGCCCTACAATGAGCAGTTCTTC. Its protein is CASSFLAEPYNEQFF.

The sample holds a few counts of this clonotype. This sequence joins TRBV6-2 or TRBV6-3 and TRBJ1-2; D is unclear. Trimming cost V 0 bases and J 6 bases, with 14 bases left between them. This CDR3 has 15 amino acids. Germline-derived CDR1 and CDR2 are MNHEY and SVGEGT. In nucleotides, the CDR3 is TGTGCCAGCAGTTACTCGAGTCCGGGAAAGGATGGCTACACCTTC. It codes for CASSYSSPGKDGYTF.

This clonotype has at least ten counts. This chain joins TRBV9 and TRBJ2-1; TRBD1 agrees at 9 bases. Germline CDR1 reads SGDLS; CDR2 reads YYNGEE. Trimming at V came to 4 bases and at J to 4 bases, leaving 6 bases not matched to a gene. The CDR3 length is 15 residues. The CDR3 spells CASSYGTGIYNEQFF. The CDR3 DNA reads as TGTGCCAGCAGCTACGGGACAGGGATTTACAATGAGCAGTTCTTC.

This clonotype was recorded a few times. The CDR3 loop reads CASSFTGGFYEQYF. The CDR3, as DNA: TGTGCCAGCAGTTTTACAGGGGGATTCTACGAGCAGTACTTC. The rearrangement links TRBV27 to TRBJ2-7, with 8 bases fitting TRBD1. The CDR3 consists of 14 residues. The germline CDR1 and CDR2 sequences are MNHEY and SMNVEV (reference sequence). V dropped 3 bases and J dropped 3; count of bases not matched to a gene: 4.

The chain carries TRBV4-3 and TRBJ2-7, with D possibly matching TRBD2 (5 bases). There are 20 residues in the CDR3. Germline-derived CDR1 and CDR2 are LGHNA and YSLEER. V lost 0 bases and J lost 0, with 24 bases in between. The CDR3 sequence is CASSQEIYNLGQRYSYEQYF. The CDR3 DNA reads as TGCGCCAGCAGCCAAGAAATATATAATCTCGGCCAGCGGTACTCCTACGAGCAGTACTTC.

This clonotype was counted many times. This chain joins TRBV6-1 and TRBJ2-7; D is ambiguous. The V gene lost 4 bases and the J gene lost 4 bases, with 17 bases spanning the gap. The V gene's germline CDR1 is MNHNS and CDR2 SASEGT. CDR3 length: 15 amino acids. CDR3 amino acids: CASSAPGGYGYEQYF. The CDR3 DNA reads TGTGCCAGCAGTGCCCCAGGCGGATACGGTTACGAGCAGTACTTC.

The table lists this clonotype with a few counts. The rearrangement links TRBV4-3 to TRBJ2-1, with D maybe TRBD2 (6 bases). The germline gives CDR1 LGHNA, CDR2 YSLEER. The CDR3 is 17 residues long. V was clipped by 0 bases and J by 9 bases, with 21 bases between them. The CDR3 DNA reads TGCGCCAGCAGCCAAGACGCGCTAGGCGGGAACATCGGTGAGCAGTTCTTC. It yields the protein CASSQDALGGNIGEQFF.

This clonotype was detected only a few times. The chain employs TRBV29-1 and TRBJ2-7, with D perhaps given as TRBD1 or TRBD2 (5 bases each). In germline, CDR1 is SQVTM, CDR2 ANQGSEA. V was clipped by 2 bases and J by 7 bases, with 15 bases between them. CDR3 length: 13 residues. The CDR3 nucleotides read TGCAGCGTTGAAACAGGCTTTGCGGGTGAGCAGTACTTC. Translated: CSVETGFAGEQYF.

In its sample, this clonotype was seen a few times. The J gene is TRBJ2-1, the V gene TRBV5-1; TRBD1 might be the D (5 bases). The V gene's germline CDR1 is SGHRS and CDR2 YFSETQ. CDR3 length: 11 amino acids. Trimming shortened V by 1 base and J by 13 bases, and 9 bases separated the two germline ends. In nucleotides, the CDR3 is TGCGCCAGCAGCTTGAGCAGGGAACAGTTCTTC. As protein: CASSLSREQFF. The full variable domain, with the rest looked up from reference TRBV5-1 and TRBJ2-1, is KAGVTQTPRYLIKTRGQQVTLSCSPISGHRSVSWYQQTPGQGLQFLFEYFSETQRNKGNFPGRFSGRQFSNSRSEMNVSTLELGDSALYLCASSLSREQFFGPGTRLTVL.

This clonotype appeared many times. V and J are TRBV7-6 and TRBJ2-2, with D unclear. This CDR3 has 14 residues. Germline V gives CDR1 SGHVS, CDR2 FNYEAQ. V lost 1 base and J lost 6, with 9 bases in between. CDR3 region: CASSLDRAAGELFF. In DNA form, the CDR3 reads TGTGCCAGCAGCTTAGACCGCGCGGCCGGGGAGCTGTTTTTT.

This clonotype was found a few times. The CDR3 DNA reads TGTGCCAGCAGCTTGGAGGTCTACAATGAGCAGTTCTTC. Protein sequence: CASSLEVYNEQFF. The chain links TRBV5-5 to TRBJ2-1; no clear D. The CDR3 has 13 amino acids. V dropped 0 bases and J dropped 3 bases, with 4 bases sitting between them. The germline V gene encodes CDR1 SGHKS and CDR2 YYEKEE (reference sequence).

This clonotype showed up many times. This chain connects TRBV20-1 to TRBJ2-7; TRBD1 matches at 9 bases. Germline CDR1 and CDR2: DFQATT and SNEGSKA (reference sequence). V lost 0 bases, J lost 3 bases, and 9 bases stayed unmatched. The CDR3 contains 16 residues. The CDR3 DNA follows: TGCAGTGCTAGAGATCTCTTGGGACAGGGACTCTACGAGCAGTACTTC. Protein sequence: CSARDLLGQGLYEQYF.

This clonotype showed up many times. This CDR3 reads CASSQEGAGREQYF. The CDR3 DNA is TGCGCCAGCAGCCAAGAGGGCGCGGGGCGGGAGCAGTACTTC. The chain employs TRBV4-1 and TRBJ2-7; D may be TRBD2 (6 bases). CDR1 and CDR2 (germline): MGHRA, YSYEKL. V lost 0 bases, J lost 7 bases, and 13 bases lay in between. The length of the CDR3 is 14 residues.